Listed here are 4 T cell receptor beta chains from one sample, sequenced in a study of cytomegalovirus exposure and HLA in healthy donors. Data came from immunoSEQ multiplex PCR; TCRdb stores just in-frame clones and leaves some out. Of approximately 150,000 clones listed, approximately 86% are singletons. The sequenced sample was PBMCs. These receptors were collected from a young man in good health and CMV-seropositive.

This sequence joins TRBV5-1 and TRBJ1-1, with no clear D. Germline assignment: CDR1 SGHRS and CDR2 YFSETQ. The CDR3 consists of 13 residues. Trimming pared 3 bases from V and 3 bases from J, leaving 9 bases between. In DNA, the CDR3 is TGCGCCAGCAGCTACCCCCCGGACACTGAAGCTTTCTTT. Translation: CASSYPPDTEAFF.

This sequence joins TRBV2 and TRBJ1-5; 9 bases agree with TRBD1. This CDR3 comprises 15 residues. The germline gives CDR1 SNHLY, CDR2 FYNNEI. J lost 1 base, V lost 9 bases, and 7 bases had no gene match. The CDR3 DNA follows: TGTGCCAGTGAGACAGGACAGGGGAGCAATCAGCCCCAGCATTTT. It encodes CASETGQGSNQPQHF.

The chain links TRBV4-3 to TRBJ1-2, with 10 bases aligning to TRBD1. V shed 0 bases and J 5 bases; nucleotides not matched to a gene: 9. The CDR3 has 17 residues. Germline V gene data show CDR1 as LGHNA and CDR2 as YSLEER. CDR3 loop: CASSQELDRGLMYGYTF. The CDR3 DNA sequence: TGCGCCAGCAGCCAAGAGTTAGACAGGGGGCTAATGTATGGCTACACCTTC.

The chain couples TRBV27 to TRBJ1-5; D not resolved. Trimming pared 6 bases from V and 9 bases from J, leaving 12 bases between. CDR3 size: 12 residues. Per germline, CDR1 MNHEY and CDR2 SMNVEV (reference sequence). In DNA, the CDR3 is TGTGCCAGCAGACAATCCCGGGGGCCCCAGCATTTT. Translated, it gives CASRQSRGPQHF.